These 4 T cell receptor beta chains were all obtained from the same sample, sequenced in a study of blood T cells in healthy people across ages. Primers used in a second PCR of roughly 6 to 12 cycles were a sample-barcoded 5' primer and a J-beta primer mix. Via MiXCR, TCRdb re-called the 5' RACE reads, giving one row per CDR3 protein. Here the sample spans fewer than 700,000 distinct CDR3 sequences, around 48% being singletons. Sequencing used blood. Every receptor here comes from a man at least 80 years old in good health.

To note about this clonotype: At one of its ends the junction is not consistent with the germline gene, which may arise from a read error. The CDR3 DNA sequence: TGTGCCAGCAGTAATAGCGGAGGCCACAACGAGCAGTTCTTC. It is translated as CASSNSGGHNEQFF. The chain links TRBV12-3 or TRBV12-4 to TRBJ2-1; a possible D gene is TRBD2 (6 bases). The CDR3 is made up of 14 amino acids.

This clonotype has at least ten counts. The chain carries TRBV6-6 and TRBJ1-6; D is ambiguous. CDR1 and CDR2 from the germline V gene are MNHNY and SVGAGI (reference sequence). Trimming stripped 8 bases from V and 7 bases from J, with 9 bases between. The CDR3 runs 12 residues. The CDR3 region is CASGGPNSPLHF. The CDR3 DNA reads as TGTGCCAGCGGAGGACCCAATTCACCCCTCCACTTT.

The sample holds a few counts of this clonotype. This chain's CDR3 is CSARGVGLPRDTDTQYF. Written as DNA, the CDR3 is TGCAGTGCTAGAGGGGTCGGGCTACCGAGGGACACAGATACGCAGTATTTT. V usage is TRBV20-1 and J usage is TRBJ2-3; D is perhaps TRBD2 (5 bases). CDR1 DFQATT and CDR2 SNEGSKA come from the germline V gene (reference sequence). V was clipped by 1 base and J by 2 bases, with 19 bases between them. The CDR3 covers 17 residues.

The chain recombines TRBV3-1 with TRBJ2-5; 14 bases align to TRBD2. CDR1 LGHDT and CDR2 YNNKEL come from the germline V gene (reference sequence). The V and J ends lost 2 bases and 5 bases, in that order; junction bases with no gene match: 7. The CDR3 sequence is 17 residues long. CDR3 sequence: CASSQSGTSGGSETQYF. The CDR3 DNA follows: TGTGCCAGCAGCCAATCAGGGACTAGCGGGGGTTCGGAGACCCAGTACTTC.